This TCR delta chain was obtained from a study of gamma-delta T cells after stem cell transplantation. Remarks on this clone: A far larger clone is only one base removed, so a read error is likely.

TCRdb fed the RT-PCR reads to CATT. The repertoire holds 1,500 to 2,000 delta-chain clones, with 30% to 35% as singletons. The specimen was gamma-delta T cells. The origin of this receptor is a human donor. It is not recorded whose cells these are; they may come from a transplant donor.

CDR3 sequence: CACGTVPSGVPFTDKLIF. CDR3 sequence (DNA): TGTGCCTGTGGCACCGTGCCTAGTGGGGTTCCATTCACCGATAAACTCATCTTT. This rearrangement joins TRDV2 to TRDJ1; the D gene is possibly TRDD3 (5 bases). Germline V CDR1 and CDR2: GEAIGNYY, EKD. The CDR3 totals 18 residues.